The 17 T cell receptor beta chains listed next were all sequenced from one sample in a study of human CD4 T cells and Enterobacteriaceae. TCRdb's copy holds only in-frame clones and misses some; the assay was immunoSEQ multiplex PCR. Among tens of thousands of clones, about 80% were seen once, and the ten largest hold around 1.7%. The memory gate held CD4+ cells that were not CD45RA+CCR7+CD95- naive cells, over 95% pure. The specimen was memory CD4+ T cells from blood. These receptor sequences come from a human donor in good health.

This clone has just a few counts. This sequence joins TRBV2 and TRBJ2-1; TRBD2 matches at 9 bases. Germline V gives CDR1 SNHLY, CDR2 FYNNEI. This CDR3 spans 16 amino acids. V shed 0 bases and J 5 bases; nucleotides not matched to a gene: 5. CDR3 bases: TGTGCCAGCAGTGAAGCGGGCGGGAGGGCCAACAATGAGCAGTTCTTC. Amino acids: CASSEAGGRANNEQFF.

The sample holds one count of this clone. The chain combines TRBV9 with TRBJ2-2; 12 positions match TRBD2. This CDR3 is 17 amino acids long. Germline V gene data show CDR1 as SGDLS and CDR2 as YYNGEE. Trimming took 4 bases from V and 1 from J; bases not matched to a gene: 5. The CDR3 nucleotides are TGTGCCAGCAGCCCCGGACTAGCGGGACTGAACACCGGGGAGCTGTTTTTT. The encoded protein is CASSPGLAGLNTGELFF.

The chain links TRBV5-6 to TRBJ2-7; 9 positions agree with TRBD1. The CDR3 has 16 amino acids. Germline V gene lookup returns CDR1 SGHDT and CDR2 YYEEEE. V dropped 3 bases and J dropped 0; count of bases not matched to a gene: 7. CDR3 protein: CASSSLGQGLSYEQYF. The CDR3 DNA sequence: TGTGCCAGCAGCTCCCTGGGACAGGGACTCTCCTACGAGCAGTACTTC. The full variable domain, in which reference TRBV5-6 and TRBJ2-7 provide the parts outside the CDR3, is DAGVTQSPTHLIKTRGQQVTLRCSPKSGHDTVSWYQQALGQGPQFIFQYYEEEERQRGNFPDRFSGHQFPNYSSELNVNALLLGDSALYLCASSSLGQGLSYEQYFGPGTRLTVT.

The gene calls are TRBV19 and TRBJ1-1, with 7 bases identical to TRBD1. V shed 6 bases, J shed 2 bases, and the junction held 15 bases outside the gene matches. Germline V gene lookup returns CDR1 LNHDA and CDR2 SQIVND (reference sequence). The CDR3 has 17 residues. Here the CDR3 reads CASSPTGNRLDNTEAFF. The CDR3 DNA sequence: TGTGCCAGTAGCCCGACAGGGAACCGCCTCGATAACACTGAAGCTTTCTTT.

The genes are TRBV6-1 and TRBJ2-5; weak D call: TRBD2 (5 bases). Germline-derived CDR1 and CDR2 are MNHNS and SASEGT. V shed 6 bases and J shed 5 bases, with 13 bases lying between them. The CDR3 totals 13 residues. The CDR3 DNA reads TGTGCCAGCAGCGTCTCTAGCCGTGAGACCCAGTACTTC. Translating gives CASSVSSRETQYF.

V and J are TRBV6-1 and TRBJ1-1; D not certain. This CDR3 is 14 amino acids long. Per germline, CDR1 MNHNS and CDR2 SASEGT. The V end was cut by 2 bases, the J end by 5 bases, with 12 bases between. The chain's CDR3 is CASSESSPTTEAFF. The DNA for the CDR3 is TGTGCCAGCAGTGAATCTAGCCCCACGACTGAAGCTTTCTTT.

The chain joins TRBV7-8 to TRBJ1-2; 7 nucleotides match TRBD1. Trimming took 5 bases from V and 8 from J; bases not matched to a gene: 8. Germline CDR1 reads SGHVS; CDR2 reads FQNEAQ. The CDR3 length is 13 residues. This CDR3 is CASSRHRGEGYTF. The CDR3 DNA follows: TGTGCCAGCAGCCGACACAGGGGAGAAGGCTACACCTTC.

This clone was seen only a few times. The rearrangement uses TRBV18 and TRBJ2-7; maybe TRBD1 (5 bases). The germline V and J ends were trimmed by 8 bases and 1 base, with 6 bases remaining between them. The CDR3 covers 11 residues. CDR1 is KGHSH and CDR2 is LQKENI in the germline V gene. The CDR3 protein is CASQGSYEQYF. The CDR3 DNA follows: TGTGCCAGCCAGGGTTCCTACGAGCAGTACTTC.

The chain links TRBV4-1 to TRBJ2-7, with TRBD2 matching 13 bases. Germline CDR1 reads MGHRA; CDR2 reads YSYEKL. The CDR3 has 18 residues. V shed 4 bases and J 7 bases; nucleotides not matched to a gene: 16. CDR3 sequence (DNA): TGCGCCAGCAGCCCCTGGACTAGCGGGAGCCGGAGGAGCAGGGAGCAGTACTTC. Translation gives CASSPWTSGSRRSREQYF.

The V gene is TRBV4-2, the J gene TRBJ2-7; 9 nucleotides agree with TRBD1. Germline trimming cut 4 bases from V and 4 bases from J; bases unmatched to any gene: 5. Germline loops: CDR1 LGHNA, CDR2 YNFKEQ. The CDR3 has 14 amino acids. In DNA form, the CDR3 reads TGTGCCAGCAGCCCCACAGGACAGGGGTACGAGCAGTACTTC. Translating gives CASSPTGQGYEQYF.

The chain has TRBV5-1 and TRBJ1-6; the D is unclear. The CDR3 covers 14 residues. The germline V gene encodes CDR1 SGHRS and CDR2 YFSETQ. V lost 1 base, J lost 9 bases, and 11 bases lay in between. CDR3 loop: CASSLRSNGSPLHF. The DNA for the CDR3 is TGCGCCAGCAGCTTGAGAAGTAATGGTTCACCCCTCCACTTT. The complete variable domain, with remaining parts taken from reference TRBV5-1 and TRBJ1-6, reads KAGVTQTPRYLIKTRGQQVTLSCSPISGHRSVSWYQQTPGQGLQFLFEYFSETQRNKGNFPGRFSGRQFSNSRSEMNVSTLELGDSALYLCASSLRSNGSPLHFGNGTRLTVT.

This chain connects TRBV5-6 to TRBJ2-7; D may be TRBD1 (6 bases). Trimming took off 1 base at V and 3 bases at J, with 11 bases between the two ends. Per germline, CDR1 SGHDT and CDR2 YYEEEE. The CDR3 is made up of 14 amino acids. DNA for the CDR3: TGTGCCAGCAGCTTGATGGGGACACACTACGAGCAGTACTTC. This sequence encodes CASSLMGTHYEQYF.

Note on this clone: This sample includes further DNA sequences coding for the same CDR3. This chain connects TRBV2 to TRBJ1-5; tentatively, D is TRBD1 (5 bases). V was trimmed by 9 bases and J by 4 bases, leaving 13 bases between them. Germline values: CDR1 SNHLY, CDR2 FYNNEI. The CDR3 extends over 13 amino acids. CDR3 loop: CASLRDLNQPQHF. Here the CDR3 DNA reads TGTGCCAGTCTTCGGGACTTAAATCAGCCCCAGCATTTT.

The chain combines TRBV19 with TRBJ1-1; D possibly corresponds to TRBD1 (5 bases). Trimming cost V 7 bases and J 5 bases, with 17 bases left between them. Germline loops: CDR1 LNHDA, CDR2 SQIVND (reference sequence). This CDR3 is built from 14 residues. CDR3 coding DNA: TGTGCCAGTATGATACTGGGGCGGAGGACTGAAGCTTTCTTT. Translated: CASMILGRRTEAFF. Combining the CDR3 with reference TRBV19 and TRBJ1-1 gives the whole variable domain DGGITQSPKYLFRKEGQNVTLSCEQNLNHDAMYWYRQDPGQGLRLIYYSQIVNDFQKGDIAEGYSVSREKKESFPLTVTSAQKNPTAFYLCASMILGRRTEAFFGQGTRLTVV.

The V call is TRBV4-1, the J call TRBJ2-1; perhaps TRBD2 as D (5 bases). The CDR3 consists of 14 residues. Germline V gene sequence: CDR1 MGHRA, CDR2 YSYEKL. Trimming stripped 1 base from V and 6 bases from J, with 10 bases between. As DNA, the CDR3 is TGCGCCAGCAGCCAAGTGACTACCATCAATGAGCAGTTCTTC. Its protein is CASSQVTTINEQFF.

This chain connects TRBV5-6 to TRBJ1-1; possible D gene TRBD1, 5 bases. Trimming took off 0 bases at V and 10 bases at J, with 13 bases between the two ends. Germline V lookup: CDR1 SGHDT, CDR2 YYEEEE. The CDR3 length is 13 residues. CDR3 in DNA: TGTGCCAGCAGCTTGGTCGGGGCCGGGGGAGCTTTCTTT. This encodes CASSLVGAGGAFF.

This chain links TRBV28 with TRBJ2-2; 11 nucleotides align to TRBD1. Looked up from germline, CDR1 is MDHEN and CDR2 is SYDVKM. The CDR3 runs 16 residues. V lost 2 bases to trimming and J lost 3 bases; unmatched junction nucleotides: 2. The CDR3 loop reads CASSLAGQGDTGELFF. In DNA, the CDR3 is TGTGCCAGCAGTTTAGCGGGACAGGGGGACACCGGGGAGCTGTTTTTT.